This TCR beta chain was documented in a study of blood T cell repertoires in COVID-19. Overall study context: The United States, Italy and Spain provided the acute and convalescent COVID-19 samples.

Two negative PCRs, clearance, or symptom resolution characterized the recovered Cohort 3 donors. Original analysis: Estimated nucleated cell counts came from reference gene primer amplification. Assay used: immunoSEQ multiplex PCR; TCRdb lists only in-frame clones, some missing. That table supplies the V and J calls and clone size; D and trimming were determined from the DNA. The table has 250,000 to 300,000 clones, around 84% seen once; the top ten hold around a sixth. The germline CDR1 and CDR2 sequences are SEHNR and FQNEAQ (reference sequence). The CDR3 is 18 residues long. Germline trimming cut 4 bases from V and 1 base from J; bases unmatched to any gene: 8.

What was sequenced was PBMCs or T cells enriched from blood (not recorded which). The receptor was isolated from a man aged 18 to 29 who had recovered from COVID-19. The chain joins TRBV7-9 to TRBJ2-3; 13 nucleotides match TRBD2. CDR3 sequence reads: CASSSGLAGASGTDTQYF. CDR3 nucleotide sequence: TGTGCCAGCAGCTCCGGACTAGCGGGGGCGTCGGGCACAGATACGCAGTATTTT.